This T cell receptor (beta chain) appears in the sequencing data of a study of post-analysis software for immune sequencing data. Findings of the study overall: Samples prepared in the same batch strongly co-clustered by F measure.

Included in the TCR beta cDNA libraries were unique molecular identifiers. Starting from about 0.98 to 11 million T cells, the study yielded roughly 0.5 million cDNA molecules. TCRdb reprocessed the PCR reads with MiXCR, giving one entry per CDR3 protein. The data contain roughly 580,000 distinct CDR3 sequences, about 40% of them singletons. On this clonotype: Its cognate antigen is unknown.

This receptor was identified in a girl between 10 and 17 years old with multiple sclerosis. Sequenced material: blood.

The CDR3 region is CSVGAQDRGRVGYTF. CDR3 DNA: TGCAGCGTCGGGGCCCAAGACAGGGGCCGTGTTGGCTACACCTTC. The V and J genes are TRBV29-1 and TRBJ1-2, with 8 positions matching TRBD1. With 6 bases clipped from V and 7 bases from J, the junction kept 16 bases outside the gene matches. The CDR3 is 15 amino acids. CDR1 is SQVTM, CDR2 ANQGSEA, per germline.